This record covers a single TCR beta chain. Its antigen is unidentified. The data were obtained in a study of Graves' ophthalmopathy and Graves' hyperthyroidism. Findings and caveats of the study: Predictions made by the model for ophthalmopathy progression reached roughly 71% sensitivity and almost 75% specificity. Also, most clonotypes expanded in the thyroid above 0.001 frequency appeared in blood.

This CDR3 is 16 amino acids long. CDR1 and CDR2 from the germline V gene are MGHRA and YSYEKL. Trimming removed 4 bases from V and 5 bases from J, with 20 bases in between. From RNA, the CDR3 regions of TCR beta chains were amplified and sequenced. Investigators did first-round RT-PCR with HTBI primers, then second-round multiplex PCR. From the multiplex PCR reads, TCRdb called clonotypes with MiXCR, one entry per CDR3 protein. The table has roughly 400,000 distinct CDR3 sequences, 15% seen once. Ophthalmopathy absent within 18 months of follow-up marked hyperthyroidism as stable. The chain couples TRBV4-1 to TRBJ1-2; the D is unclear. The sequenced sample was peripheral blood. The TCR originated in a young woman with stable Graves' hyperthyroidism. The CDR3 reads CASSRRQESLNYGYTF. Written as DNA, the CDR3 is TGCGCCAGCAGCCGACGCCAGGAGTCCCTTAATTATGGCTACACCTTC.